This entry lists 19 T cell receptor beta chains sequenced from one sample in a study of shared clonotypes between healthy human individuals. Using immunoSEQ multiplex PCR, the repertoire was profiled, and TCRdb retains in-frame clones only, with some absent. The sample carries approximately 2,000,000 clones, 85% to 95% recorded once. Positively selected for CCR7, the CD45RO-negative cells used as naive CD8 cells excluded terminally differentiated effector memory CD45RA+ cells. Sequenced input: naive CD8+ T cells from PBMCs. These TCRs come from a man aged 18 to 30 in good health. Some clones in this sample may be carry-over from other donors' samples.

This chain links TRBV9 with TRBJ1-2; D not resolved. The germline V gene has CDR1 SGDLS and CDR2 YYNGEE. Trimming removed 0 bases at V and 4 bases at J, with 19 bases between. The CDR3 has 17 amino acids. The CDR3 region has the DNA TGTGCCAGCAGCGTAGCTACTGCCCCGGACGTTACCTATGGCTACACCTTC. This translates into CASSVATAPDVTYGYTF.

V gene TRBV7-9 combines with J gene TRBJ1-4; perhaps TRBD1 as D (5 bases). Trimming pared 5 bases from V and 7 bases from J, leaving 20 bases between. The length of the CDR3 is 16 residues. Germline V CDR1 and CDR2: SEHNR, FQNEAQ (reference sequence). CDR3: CASSTNWGKLGEKLFF. CDR3 bases: TGTGCCAGCAGCACAAACTGGGGCAAGCTTGGTGAAAAACTGTTTTTT. Drawing the rest from reference TRBV7-9 and TRBJ1-4, the complete variable domain is DTGVSQNPRHKITKRGQNVTFRCDPISEHNRLYWYRQTLGQGPEFLTYFQNEAQLEKSRLLSDRFSAERPKGSFSTLEIQRTEQGDSAMYLCASSTNWGKLGEKLFFGSGTQLSVL.

V usage is TRBV5-4 and J usage is TRBJ2-2, with D maybe TRBD1 (5 bases). Deletions cut 0 bases from V and 0 bases from J, with 15 bases between. This CDR3 has 18 amino acids. Germline CDR1 is SGHNT and CDR2 is YYREEE (reference sequence). The CDR3 nucleotides read TGTGCCAGCAGCTTGGACAGGACACTTCCCGCGAACACCGGGGAGCTGTTTTTT. It encodes CASSLDRTLPANTGELFF.

This chain links TRBV5-1 with TRBJ2-2; 14 nucleotides align to TRBD2. The germline V gene encodes CDR1 SGHRS and CDR2 YFSETQ. The length of the CDR3 is 19 residues. V lost 4 bases, J lost 3 bases, and 11 bases stayed unmatched. CDR3 protein: CASSGRGLAGAQDTGELFF. The DNA for the CDR3 is TGCGCCAGCAGCGGGAGGGGACTAGCGGGAGCTCAGGACACCGGGGAGCTGTTTTTT.

The CDR3 sequence is CASTDRIDQPQHF. The CDR3, as DNA: TGTGCCAGCACCGACAGGATCGATCAGCCCCAGCATTTT. The rearrangement joins TRBV25-1 to TRBJ1-5, with D possibly TRBD1 on 6 matching bases. V was clipped by 7 bases and J by 5 bases, with 12 bases between them. CDR1 and CDR2 (germline): MGHDK, SYGVNS. The CDR3 sequence is 13 residues long.

The gene calls are TRBV29-1 and TRBJ1-2; tentative D call: TRBD1 (6 bases). CDR1 and CDR2 (germline): SQVTM, ANQGSEA. Trimming cost V 0 bases and J 6 bases, with 14 bases left between them. The length of the CDR3 is 14 residues. The CDR3, as DNA: TGCAGCGTTGAAGACCAGGAGGGGGTAGATGGCTACACCTTC. It translates to CSVEDQEGVDGYTF.

The chain couples TRBV28 to TRBJ2-3, with D possibly called TRBD1 or TRBD2 (5 bases each). This CDR3 has 17 amino acids. With 5 bases removed from V and 4 bases from J, the gap between germline ends came to 22 bases. Germline CDR1 is MDHEN and CDR2 is SYDVKM. In DNA, the CDR3 is TGTGCCAGCAGTAGCCTCGGGACCTTTCTTTACCCAGATACGCAGTATTTT. Amino acids: CASSSLGTFLYPDTQYF.

The chain uses TRBV18 and TRBJ2-5, with D uncertain. The V end lost 5 bases, the J end lost 1 base, and 2 bases lay between the germline ends. From germline, CDR1 is KGHSH and CDR2 LQKENI. The CDR3 extends over 11 amino acids. The CDR3 DNA reads TGTGCCAGCTCAGTCCAAGAGACCCAGTACTTC. It translates to CASSVQETQYF. Full variable domain (outside the CDR3, taken from reference TRBV18 and TRBJ2-5): NAGVMQNPRHLVRRRGQEARLRCSPMKGHSHVYWYRQLPEEGLKFMVYLQKENIIDESGMPKERFSAEFPKEGPSILRIQQVVRGDSAAYFCASSVQETQYFGPGTRLLVL.

This clone was observed a handful of times. The chain's CDR3 is CASREGHELFF. CDR3 nucleotides: TGTGCCAGCAGAGAGGGACATGAGCTGTTTTTT. The chain has TRBV7-9 and TRBJ2-2, with TRBD1 as a possible D gene (6 bases). Germline V gives CDR1 SEHNR, CDR2 FQNEAQ (reference sequence). The CDR3 loop spans 11 amino acids. Trimming removed 6 bases at V and 11 bases at J, with 10 bases between.

The chain uses TRBV7-9 and TRBJ1-3, with D tentatively TRBD1 (6 bases). The V end was cut by 5 bases, the J end by 4 bases, with 18 bases between. CDR3 length equals 16 residues. CDR1 is SEHNR and CDR2 is FQNEAQ in the germline V gene (reference sequence). DNA for the CDR3: TGTGCCAGCAGCGACGGACAGCAACAAAAAGGAAACACCATATATTTT. As protein: CASSDGQQQKGNTIYF.

This chain joins TRBV2 and TRBJ2-1; TRBD2 might be the D (5 bases). This CDR3 has 16 amino acids. Trimming removed 6 bases at V and 0 bases at J, with 15 bases between. The germline CDR1 and CDR2 sequences are SNHLY and FYNNEI. DNA of the CDR3: TGTGCCAGCAGGGCACTAGGCGGAAGCTCCTACAATGAGCAGTTCTTC. Protein: CASRALGGSSYNEQFF.

This clone was detected only once. V is TRBV4-1 and J is TRBJ1-2, with 10 bases lining up with TRBD1. Trimming at V came to 5 bases and at J to 0 bases, leaving 9 bases not matched to a gene. Germline CDR1 reads MGHRA; CDR2 reads YSYEKL. The CDR3 runs to 17 residues. CDR3 in DNA: TGCGCCAGCAGCACCCGACAGGGGGCTGGAGCTAACTATGGCTACACCTTC. It codes for CASSTRQGAGANYGYTF.

The rearrangement joins TRBV6-5 to TRBJ1-2; no definite D call. Trimming cost V 0 bases and J 6 bases, with 11 bases left between them. Germline values: CDR1 MNHEY, CDR2 SVGAGI. The CDR3 sequence is 14 residues long. The CDR3: CASSYSHGSHGYTF. CDR3 nucleotides: TGTGCCAGCAGTTACTCGCACGGGTCCCATGGCTACACCTTC.

The J gene is TRBJ2-5, the V gene TRBV21-1; the listed D gene, TRBD2, was not tested against the DNA. TRBV21-1 is labeled a pseudogene. The CDR3 consists of 13 residues. CDR3 DNA sequence: TGTGCCAGCAGCTCTCGAGCCCAAGAGACCCAGTACTTC. It codes for CASSSRAQETQYF.

This chain joins TRBV4-1 and TRBJ2-3; D ambiguous. Germline V CDR1 and CDR2: MGHRA, YSYEKL. The CDR3 spans 14 residues. V was cut by 6 bases and J by 4 bases, with 14 bases left in between. In DNA, the CDR3 is TGCGCCAGCAGTCGTTTACTCCCCGCAGATACGCAGTATTTT. Encoded protein: CASSRLLPADTQYF.

This sequence joins TRBV28 and TRBJ2-3; D unclear. The CDR3 is made up of 15 amino acids. From germline, CDR1 is MDHEN and CDR2 SYDVKM. V lost 8 bases, J lost 0 bases, and 15 bases lay in between. The CDR3 nucleotides are TGTGCCAGCGGTCTCGTACGTATTAGCACAGATACGCAGTATTTT. Translated: CASGLVRISTDTQYF.

The chain uses TRBV19 and TRBJ2-4; TRBD1 agrees at 10 bases. V shed 6 bases, J shed 0 bases, and the junction held 5 bases outside the gene matches. The CDR3 runs 16 residues. Germline values: CDR1 LNHDA, CDR2 SQIVND (reference sequence). The chain's CDR3 is CASSLDRGVAKNIQYF. The CDR3, as DNA: TGTGCCAGTAGCCTGGACAGGGGGGTAGCCAAAAACATTCAGTACTTC.

The V call is TRBV6-4, the J call TRBJ2-1, with D maybe TRBD2 (6 bases). Per the germline V gene, CDR1 is MRHNA and CDR2 is SNTAGT. V was shortened by 5 bases and J by 0 bases, with 11 bases between the two germline ends. The CDR3 extends over 15 amino acids. CDR3 nucleotides: TGTGCCAGCAGTCGGGAGACTAGCTCCTACAATGAGCAGTTCTTC. It codes for CASSRETSSYNEQFF.

The chain recombines TRBV10-3 with TRBJ2-7; D is uncertain. V was pared by 1 base and J by 2 bases, with 9 bases between. The germline gives CDR1 ENHRY, CDR2 SYGVKD. This CDR3 has 14 residues. CDR3 protein: CAISELGQTYEQYF. The CDR3, as DNA: TGTGCCATCAGTGAGTTAGGCCAGACCTACGAGCAGTACTTC.